One and the same sample provided the 2 T cell receptor beta chains below, sequenced in a study of blood T cell repertoires in COVID-19. Sequenced by immunoSEQ multiplex PCR; TCRdb stores in-frame clones only, minus some. This sample has over 200,000 clones; 70% to 90% occur once, and the top ten carry 11%. What was sequenced was peripheral blood. These receptor sequences come from a man between 50 and 59 years old with COVID-19, enrolled during active disease.

Comment on this clone: An end of the junction differs from the germline gene, which may be a read error. V is TRBV25-1 and J is TRBJ2-7; D might be TRBD1 (5 bases). This CDR3 region has 11 residues. Germline V gene sequence: CDR1 MGHDK, CDR2 SYGVNS. CDR3: CASRSGPRLDF. The CDR3 DNA follows: TGTGCCAGCAGGTCAGGGCCTCGTTTGGACTTC.

The chain has TRBV11-3 and TRBJ2-3; D call uncertain. The CDR3 length is 14 residues. Between the trimmed V and J ends, which lost 2 bases and 2 bases, there was a span of 8 bases. Germline CDR1 and CDR2: SGHNT and YENEEA. The DNA for the CDR3 is TGTGCCAGCAGCTTAAGCGCAGCCACAGATACGCAGTATTTT. Protein sequence: CASSLSAATDTQYF.